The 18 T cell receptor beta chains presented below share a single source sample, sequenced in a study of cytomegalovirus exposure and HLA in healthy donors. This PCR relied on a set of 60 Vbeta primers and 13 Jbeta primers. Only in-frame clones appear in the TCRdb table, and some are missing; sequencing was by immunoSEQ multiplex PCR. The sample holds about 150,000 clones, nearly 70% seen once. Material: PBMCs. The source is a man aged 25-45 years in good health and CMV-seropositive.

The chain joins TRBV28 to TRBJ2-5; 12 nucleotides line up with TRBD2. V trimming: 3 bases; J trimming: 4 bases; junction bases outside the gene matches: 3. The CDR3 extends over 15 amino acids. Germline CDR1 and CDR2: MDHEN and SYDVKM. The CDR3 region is CASSFLGLAGETQYF. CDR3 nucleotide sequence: TGTGCCAGCAGTTTCCTGGGACTAGCGGGAGAGACCCAGTACTTC.

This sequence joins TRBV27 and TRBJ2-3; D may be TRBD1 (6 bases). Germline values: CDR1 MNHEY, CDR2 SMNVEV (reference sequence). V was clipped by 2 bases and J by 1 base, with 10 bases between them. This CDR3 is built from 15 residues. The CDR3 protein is CASSLTGYGTDTQYF. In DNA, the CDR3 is TGTGCCAGCAGTTTAACAGGGTACGGCACAGATACGCAGTATTTT.

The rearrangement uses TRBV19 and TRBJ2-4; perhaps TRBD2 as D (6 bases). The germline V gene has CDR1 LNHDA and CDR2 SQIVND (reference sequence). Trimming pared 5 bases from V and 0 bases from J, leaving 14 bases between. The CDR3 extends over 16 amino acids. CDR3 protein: CASSLSAGLAKNIQYF. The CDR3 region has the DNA TGTGCCAGTAGTCTCTCAGCGGGTCTAGCCAAAAACATTCAGTACTTC.

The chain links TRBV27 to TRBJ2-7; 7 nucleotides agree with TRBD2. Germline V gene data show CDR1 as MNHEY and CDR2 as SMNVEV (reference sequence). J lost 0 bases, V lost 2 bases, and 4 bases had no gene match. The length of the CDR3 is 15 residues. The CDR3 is CASSLNGRPSYEQYF. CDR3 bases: TGTGCCAGCAGTTTAAACGGGAGGCCCTCCTACGAGCAGTACTTC.

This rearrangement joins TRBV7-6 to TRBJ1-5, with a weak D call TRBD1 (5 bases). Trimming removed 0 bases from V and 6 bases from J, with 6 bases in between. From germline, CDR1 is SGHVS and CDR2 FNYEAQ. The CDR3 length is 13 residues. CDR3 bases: TGTGCCAGCAGCTTAGCGCAGGGTCAGCCCCAGCATTTT. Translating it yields CASSLAQGQPQHF.

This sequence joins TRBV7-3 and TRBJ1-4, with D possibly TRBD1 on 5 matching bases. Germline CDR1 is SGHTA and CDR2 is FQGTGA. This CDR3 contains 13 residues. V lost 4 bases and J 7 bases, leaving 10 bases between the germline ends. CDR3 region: CASSSWGVEKLFF. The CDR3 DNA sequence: TGTGCCAGCAGCTCTTGGGGGGTTGAAAAACTGTTTTTT.

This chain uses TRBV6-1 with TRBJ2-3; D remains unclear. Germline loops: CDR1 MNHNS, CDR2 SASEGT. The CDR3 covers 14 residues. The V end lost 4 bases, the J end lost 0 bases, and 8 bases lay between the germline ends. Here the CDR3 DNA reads TGTGCCAGCAGTGGGGCTACTAGCACAGATACGCAGTATTTT. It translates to CASSGATSTDTQYF.

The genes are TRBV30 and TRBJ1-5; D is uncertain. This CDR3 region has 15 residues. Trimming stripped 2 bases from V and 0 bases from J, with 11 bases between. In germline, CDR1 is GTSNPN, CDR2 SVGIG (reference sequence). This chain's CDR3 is CAWSFGQYSNQPQHF. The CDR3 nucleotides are TGTGCCTGGAGTTTTGGGCAGTATAGCAATCAGCCCCAGCATTTT.

CDR3 DNA: TGTGCCAGCAGTTACGAGAGCGGGAGGGCCGGTGAGCAGTACTTC. Residues: CASSYESGRAGEQYF. V gene TRBV6-5 combines with J gene TRBJ2-7, with 10 bases that match TRBD2. Germline trimming cut 2 bases from V and 7 bases from J; bases unmatched to any gene: 8. Per germline, CDR1 MNHEY and CDR2 SVGAGI. The CDR3 has 15 residues.

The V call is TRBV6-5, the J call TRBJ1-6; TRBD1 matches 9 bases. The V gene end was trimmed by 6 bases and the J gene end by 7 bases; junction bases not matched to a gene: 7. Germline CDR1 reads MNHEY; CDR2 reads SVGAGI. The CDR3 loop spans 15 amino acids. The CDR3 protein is CASSFSGTGNSPLHF. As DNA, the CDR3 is TGTGCCAGCAGCTTTTCCGGGACAGGGAATTCACCCCTCCACTTT.

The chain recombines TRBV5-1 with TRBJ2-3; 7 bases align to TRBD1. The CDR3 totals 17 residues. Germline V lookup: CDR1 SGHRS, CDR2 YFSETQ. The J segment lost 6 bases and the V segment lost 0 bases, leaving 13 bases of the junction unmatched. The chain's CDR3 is CASSLGATGQLGDTQYF. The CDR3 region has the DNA TGCGCCAGCAGCTTGGGCGCGACGGGACAGCTGGGGGATACGCAGTATTTT.

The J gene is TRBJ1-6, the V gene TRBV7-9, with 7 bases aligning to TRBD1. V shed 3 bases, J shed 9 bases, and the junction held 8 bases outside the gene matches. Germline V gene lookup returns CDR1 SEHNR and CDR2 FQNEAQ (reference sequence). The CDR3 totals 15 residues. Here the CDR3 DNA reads TGTGCCAGCAGCTTTATGACAGGGTCCGTTTCACCCCTCCACTTT. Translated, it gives CASSFMTGSVSPLHF.

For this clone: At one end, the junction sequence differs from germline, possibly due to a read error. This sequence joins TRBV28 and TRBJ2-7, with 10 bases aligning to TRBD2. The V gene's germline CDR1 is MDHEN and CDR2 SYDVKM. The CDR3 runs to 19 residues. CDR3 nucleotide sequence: TGTGCCAGCGGTTTTTTTCCTGACACACCGGGACTAGCGTTTTACGAGCAGTACTTC. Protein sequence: CASGFFPDTPGLAFYEQYF.

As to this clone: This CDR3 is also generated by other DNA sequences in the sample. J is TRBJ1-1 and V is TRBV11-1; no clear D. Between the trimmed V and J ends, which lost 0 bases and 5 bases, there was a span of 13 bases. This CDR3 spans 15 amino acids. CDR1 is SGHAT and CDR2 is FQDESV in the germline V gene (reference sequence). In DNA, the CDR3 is TGTGCCAGCAGCTTAGCTCCTCGCGGGGATACTGAAGCTTTCTTT. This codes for CASSLAPRGDTEAFF.

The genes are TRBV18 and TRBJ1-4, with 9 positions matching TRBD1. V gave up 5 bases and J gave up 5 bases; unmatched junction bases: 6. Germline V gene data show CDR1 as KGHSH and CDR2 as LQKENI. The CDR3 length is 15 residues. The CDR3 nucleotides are TGTGCCAGCTCATCTACAGGGGGCGCCAATGAAAAACTGTTTTTT. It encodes CASSSTGGANEKLFF.

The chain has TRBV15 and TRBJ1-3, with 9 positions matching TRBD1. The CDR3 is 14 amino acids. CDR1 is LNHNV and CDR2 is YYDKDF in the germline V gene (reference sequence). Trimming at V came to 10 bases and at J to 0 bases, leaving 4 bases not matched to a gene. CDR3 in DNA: TGTGCCATACAGGGGGCCGACTCTGGAAACACCATATATTTT. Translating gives CAIQGADSGNTIYF. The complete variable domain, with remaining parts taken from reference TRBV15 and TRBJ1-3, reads DAMVIQNPRYQVTQFGKPVTLSCSQTLNHNVMYWYQQKSSQAPKLLFHYYDKDFNNEADTPDNFQSRRPNTSFCFLDIRSPGLGDTAMYLCAIQGADSGNTIYFGEGSWLTVV.

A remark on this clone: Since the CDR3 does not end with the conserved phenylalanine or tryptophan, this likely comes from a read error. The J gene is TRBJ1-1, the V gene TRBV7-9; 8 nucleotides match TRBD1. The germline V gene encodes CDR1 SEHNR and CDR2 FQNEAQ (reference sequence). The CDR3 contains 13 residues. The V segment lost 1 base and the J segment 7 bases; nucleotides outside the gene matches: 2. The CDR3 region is CASSLVQGVEAFL. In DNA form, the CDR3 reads TGTGCCAGCAGCTTAGTACAGGGGGTTGAAGCTTTCCTT.

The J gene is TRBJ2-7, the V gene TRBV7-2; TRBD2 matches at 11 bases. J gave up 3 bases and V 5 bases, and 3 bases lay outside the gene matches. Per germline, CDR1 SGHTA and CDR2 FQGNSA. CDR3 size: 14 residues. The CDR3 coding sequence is TGTGCCAGCAGCCCCGGGACTAGCGGCTACGAGCAGTACTTC. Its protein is CASSPGTSGYEQYF.